Presented here are 24 T cell receptor beta chains from one specimen sequenced in a study of blood T cell repertoires in COVID-19 (dated by TCRdb to the early 2020s). The library was generated by the immunoSEQ multiplex PCR assay. This is the immuneACCESS table as TCRdb keeps it, with only in-frame sequences that have V and J called. A part of the clones is gone; compared with another copy, unresolved V genes explain less than half, and the rest is unexplained. This sample comprises 400,000 or so clones, 80% to 95% of them detected only once. Clones ranked in the top ten supply about 0.6% of the sample. The sequencing sample was made of PBMCs or T cells enriched from blood (not recorded which). Receptors originate from a young man who had recovered from COVID-19.

V and J are TRBV28 and TRBJ1-2; D gene uncertain. CDR3 length: 12 residues. V gave up 6 bases and J gave up 6 bases, with 11 bases separating them. Looked up from germline, CDR1 is MDHEN and CDR2 is SYDVKM. CDR3 in DNA: TGTGCCAGCAGAACATCCCTCAATGGCTACACCTTC. It encodes CASRTSLNGYTF.

The V gene is TRBV2, the J gene TRBJ2-7; 7 bases map to TRBD1. J lost 0 bases, V lost 7 bases, and 15 bases had no gene match. Germline CDR1 is SNHLY and CDR2 is FYNNEI. This CDR3 contains 17 residues. This CDR3 reads CASTRGGPAESSYEQYF. As DNA, the CDR3 is TGTGCCAGCACCCGAGGGGGCCCAGCGGAGAGCTCCTACGAGCAGTACTTC.

The chain combines TRBV3-1 (or the pseudogene TRBV3-2) with TRBJ1-4; 7 nucleotides line up with TRBD1. Germline V lookup: CDR1 LGHDT, CDR2 YNNKEL (reference sequence). CDR3 length: 15 residues. V was pared by 4 bases and J by 7 bases, with 9 bases of the junction left unmatched. CDR3 protein: CASSRIRGRAEKLFF. In DNA form, the CDR3 reads TGTGCCAGCAGCCGCATTAGGGGGCGCGCTGAAAAACTGTTTTTT.

This sequence joins TRBV6-5 and TRBJ1-2; a possible D gene is TRBD1 (6 bases). The CDR3 totals 13 residues. V was pared by 6 bases and J by 1 base, with 9 bases between. Germline V CDR1 and CDR2: MNHEY, SVGAGI. The CDR3 spells CASRDSSNYGYTF. Written as DNA, the CDR3 is TGTGCCAGCAGGGACAGTAGTAACTATGGCTACACCTTC.

This chain connects TRBV29-1 to TRBJ1-2; D is undetermined. V was cut by 5 bases and J by 5 bases, with 12 bases left in between. CDR1 and CDR2 from the germline V gene are SQVTM and ANQGSEA. This CDR3 has 12 residues. As DNA, the CDR3 is TGCAGCGTTACAGTGGGTCCTTATGGCTACACCTTC. Amino acids: CSVTVGPYGYTF.

The V and J genes are TRBV5-6 and TRBJ2-3; D unclear. The V gene lost 3 bases and the J gene lost 3 bases, with 11 bases spanning the gap. This CDR3 comprises 14 residues. The germline gives CDR1 SGHDT, CDR2 YYEEEE. The CDR3, as DNA: TGTGCCAGCAGCTCTTCCTATTCAACAGATACGCAGTATTTT. Its translation is CASSSSYSTDTQYF.

The chain uses TRBV5-6 and TRBJ2-7, with D possibly matching TRBD2 (6 bases). Trimming took off 0 bases at V and 1 base at J, with 17 bases between the two ends. The CDR3 is made up of 17 amino acids. Germline CDR1 reads SGHDT; CDR2 reads YYEEEE. As DNA, the CDR3 is TGTGCCAGCAGCTTGGACCCCGGGACTGGAGCGTCCTACGAGCAGTACTTC. Its protein is CASSLDPGTGASYEQYF. The whole variable domain, remainder taken from reference TRBV5-6 and TRBJ2-7, is DAGVTQSPTHLIKTRGQQVTLRCSPKSGHDTVSWYQQALGQGPQFIFQYYEEEERQRGNFPDRFSGHQFPNYSSELNVNALLLGDSALYLCASSLDPGTGASYEQYFGPGTRLTVT.

This clone has more than one count but fewer than ten. V usage is TRBV19 and J usage is TRBJ1-2; 9 nucleotides line up with TRBD1. The CDR3 covers 14 residues. Germline CDR1 LNHDA, CDR2 SQIVND (reference sequence). V lost 5 bases to trimming and J lost 4 bases; unmatched junction nucleotides: 5. In DNA form, the CDR3 reads TGTGCCAGTAGTTGGGACAGGGATGCCTATGGCTACACCTTC. This translates into CASSWDRDAYGYTF.

The V and J genes are TRBV19 and TRBJ1-2; TRBD1 is a possible D gene (5 bases). Trimming left V 4 bases short and J 7 bases short, with 25 bases between. The CDR3 spans 17 residues. The germline V gene has CDR1 LNHDA and CDR2 SQIVND (reference sequence). CDR3 nucleotide sequence: TGTGCCAGTAGTACCGCAACCCCCTTTGGACCCGGGGGTGGCTACACCTTC. This codes for CASSTATPFGPGGGYTF.

V and J are TRBV15 and TRBJ1-3; D unresolved. The CDR3 consists of 14 residues. Germline CDR1 reads LNHNV; CDR2 reads YYDKDF (reference sequence). With 4 bases removed from V and 4 bases from J, the gap between germline ends came to 11 bases. For the CDR3, the DNA is TGTGCCACCAGCACCGGAGTCGGCGGAAACACCATATATTTT. Translating gives CATSTGVGGNTIYF.

The rearrangement links TRBV10-3 to TRBJ1-5; 7 positions agree with TRBD1. This CDR3 comprises 14 residues. Losses at the gene ends were 6 bases for V and 6 bases for J; bases not matched to a gene: 8. CDR1 and CDR2 (germline): ENHRY, SYGVKD. The CDR3 region is CAIRAGGSGQPQHF. CDR3 in DNA: TGTGCCATCAGGGCAGGGGGGTCGGGTCAGCCCCAGCATTTT.

This chain links TRBV10-3 with TRBJ2-2; the D is unclear. Between the trimmed V and J ends, which lost 2 bases and 4 bases, there was a span of 11 bases. The germline V gene encodes CDR1 ENHRY and CDR2 SYGVKD. This CDR3 spans 15 amino acids. CDR3 coding DNA: TGTGCCATCAGTGAGCGCGGAGCCACCACCGGGGAGCTGTTTTTT. It encodes CAISERGATTGELFF.

The rearrangement joins TRBV28 to TRBJ1-2; 7 nucleotides match TRBD1. V gave up 6 bases and J gave up 6 bases; unmatched junction bases: 13. The CDR3 is 15 residues long. From germline, CDR1 is MDHEN and CDR2 SYDVKM. This CDR3 is CASRPRPGQRNGYTF. The CDR3 nucleotides are TGTGCCAGCAGACCCAGACCGGGACAGAGAAATGGCTACACCTTC.

The gene calls are TRBV19 and TRBJ1-5; D perhaps matches TRBD1 (6 bases). The CDR3 loop spans 13 amino acids. Germline assignment: CDR1 LNHDA and CDR2 SQIVND (reference sequence). The V gene lost 6 bases and the J gene lost 7 bases, with 13 bases spanning the gap. The CDR3 region is CASRSGGEQPQHF. CDR3 DNA sequence: TGTGCCAGTAGGTCGGGGGGCGAACAGCCCCAGCATTTT.

V is TRBV7-9 and J is TRBJ1-1, with TRBD1 matching 8 bases. The CDR3 contains 15 residues. V shed 3 bases, J shed 1 base, and the junction held 4 bases outside the gene matches. Looked up from germline, CDR1 is SEHNR and CDR2 is FQNEAQ (reference sequence). CDR3 region: CASSFRTGSNTEAFF. DNA of the CDR3: TGTGCCAGCAGCTTTCGGACAGGGTCGAACACTGAAGCTTTCTTT.

The chain couples TRBV27 to TRBJ2-7; a weak D match, TRBD2 (6 bases). Germline CDR1 is MNHEY and CDR2 is SMNVEV (reference sequence). V was clipped by 6 bases and J by 3 bases, with 15 bases between them. The CDR3 runs to 14 residues. In nucleotides, the CDR3 is TGTGCCAGCAGCTCGAGACTAGTTGACTACGAGCAGTACTTC. Amino acid sequence: CASSSRLVDYEQYF.

The V gene is TRBV3-1 (or the pseudogene TRBV3-2), the J gene TRBJ1-6, with D perhaps TRBD1 (5 bases). V was cut by 4 bases and J by 10 bases, with 14 bases left in between. The germline V gene encodes CDR1 LGHDT and CDR2 YNNKEL (reference sequence). CDR3 length equals 14 residues. The CDR3 DNA sequence: TGTGCCAGCAGCCCCCTCGGGCAGGGATCACCCCTCCACTTT. Translation gives CASSPLGQGSPLHF.

This clone occurred once. The rearrangement joins TRBV18 to TRBJ1-2; no firm D call. V was pared by 2 bases and J by 7 bases, with 11 bases between. Germline V CDR1 and CDR2: KGHSH, LQKENI. The CDR3 runs to 13 residues. CDR3 sequence: CASSPAGGIGYTF. Written as DNA, the CDR3 is TGTGCCAGCTCACCAGCTGGAGGGATTGGCTACACCTTC.

V usage is TRBV7-2 and J usage is TRBJ2-7; D gene unclear. CDR3 length: 14 residues. CDR1 SGHTA and CDR2 FQGNSA come from the germline V gene. V was trimmed by 5 bases and J by 2 bases, leaving 13 bases between them. The CDR3 sequence is CASSRRWAPYEQYF. In DNA, the CDR3 is TGTGCCAGCAGCCGCCGTTGGGCCCCCTACGAGCAGTACTTC.

J is TRBJ2-7 and V is TRBV2, with 8 bases matching TRBD2. CDR3 length: 14 residues. With 1 base clipped from V and 3 bases from J, the junction kept 2 bases outside the gene matches. The germline gives CDR1 SNHLY, CDR2 FYNNEI. In nucleotides, the CDR3 is TGTGCCAGCAGTGAAGGGCTAGCGGGCTACGAGCAGTACTTC. It translates to CASSEGLAGYEQYF.

This clone appeared a single time. This rearrangement joins TRBV11-3 to TRBJ1-2; D uncertain. V was pared by 0 bases and J by 2 bases, with 4 bases between. Germline V gene lookup returns CDR1 SGHNT and CDR2 YENEEA. This CDR3 has 13 amino acids. The CDR3 protein is CASSLDINYGYTF. The CDR3 coding sequence is TGTGCCAGCAGCTTAGATATCAACTATGGCTACACCTTC.

The V call is TRBV11-2, the J call TRBJ2-1; D may be TRBD2 (6 bases). The CDR3 totals 13 residues. V lost 5 bases, J lost 8 bases, and 13 bases lay in between. Germline V lookup: CDR1 SGHAT, CDR2 FQNNGV. This CDR3 is CASSPDYVDEQFF. The CDR3 DNA is TGTGCCAGCAGCCCGGACTACGTGGATGAGCAGTTCTTC.

The rearrangement links TRBV20-1 to TRBJ2-7; TRBD1 might be the D (5 bases). Trimming left V 6 bases short and J 2 bases short, with 14 bases between. The length of the CDR3 is 13 residues. Per germline, CDR1 DFQATT and CDR2 SNEGSKA (reference sequence). For the CDR3, the DNA is TGCAGTGCCAGTCTACTGGACACCTACGAGCAGTACTTC. Encoded protein: CSASLLDTYEQYF.

The chain links TRBV6-2 or TRBV6-3 to TRBJ1-5; TRBD1 matches at 8 bases. V lost 5 bases, J lost 5 bases, and 5 bases stayed unmatched. Germline V lookup: CDR1 MNHEY, CDR2 SVGEGT. This CDR3 has 14 amino acids. The CDR3 here is CASSRQGSHQPQHF. CDR3 bases: TGTGCCAGCAGTAGACAGGGGTCACATCAGCCCCAGCATTTT.